This TCR beta chain was documented in a study of response to subunit inactivated influenza vaccine. TCRdb passed the RT-PCR reads through MiXCR, listing each CDR3 protein once. The sample holds about 530,000 distinct CDR3 sequences; 13% are singletons and the top ten take over 10%. V shed 1 base and J 5 bases; nucleotides not matched to a gene: 10. CDR3 length equals 18 residues. Germline CDR1 and CDR2: SGHAT and FQNNGV. Study results and limitations: New T cells are recruited in small numbers by each seasonal influenza vaccination, according to the authors' suggestion.

In the case of this clonotype: The antigen is unknown.

This receptor was identified in a man aged 50 to 60 who received an inactivated influenza vaccine. This specimen consisted of PBMCs from blood, obtained about 40 days after vaccination. The J gene is TRBJ2-1, the V gene TRBV11-2; 11 nucleotides align to TRBD2. CDR3 in amino acids: CASSLGSRLAGLNNEQFF. CDR3 nucleotides: TGTGCCAGCAGCTTAGGATCCCGACTAGCGGGGCTTAACAATGAGCAGTTCTTC. The variable domain in full, with the rest retrieved from reference TRBV11-2 and TRBJ2-1, is EAGVAQSPRYKIIEKRQSVAFWCNPISGHATLYWYQQILGQGPKLLIQFQNNGVVDDSQLPKDRFSAERLKGVDSTLKIQPAKLEDSAVYLCASSLGSRLAGLNNEQFFGPGTRLTVL.